This TCR beta chain derives from a study of resident and recirculating memory T cells in vitiligo. Concerning this clone: Its target is unknown.

General study results and limits: Non-conserved TCRs across sites and patients suggested distinct clones per lesion. Clonality differed among vitiligo lesions, with no unique dominant clone.

The CDR3 has 11 residues. Looked up from germline, CDR1 is SQVTM and CDR2 is ANQGSEA. With 4 bases removed from V and 9 bases from J, the gap between germline ends came to 10 bases. TCRdb keeps only in-frame clones here, not all; method: immunoSEQ multiplex PCR. The sample has 40,000 to 50,000 clones, 85% to 95% seen once. The V gene is TRBV29-1, the J gene TRBJ2-1; D not certain. The receptor was isolated from a male donor with vitiligo. Source material: blood. The CDR3 protein is CSVVGPGEQFF. CDR3 nucleotide sequence: TGCAGCGTTGTGGGCCCAGGTGAGCAGTTCTTC.